The 2 T cell receptor beta chains listed next were all sequenced from one sample in a study of cytomegalovirus exposure and HLA in healthy donors. Primers included in the PCR were 60 Vbeta and 13 Jbeta primers. Data came from immunoSEQ multiplex PCR; TCRdb stores just in-frame clones and leaves some out. The sample holds more than 55,000 clones, roughly 80% seen once. Sequencing input: PBMCs. Receptors originate from a woman aged 40-49 years in good health and CMV-seronegative.

The chain combines TRBV4-1 with TRBJ2-1, with 7 nucleotides matching TRBD2. V was pared by 3 bases and J by 5 bases, with 7 bases of the junction left unmatched. Germline V CDR1 and CDR2: MGHRA, YSYEKL. The length of the CDR3 is 15 residues. Here the CDR3 reads CASSQSGTIHNEQFF. The CDR3 DNA is TGCGCCAGCAGCCAGAGCGGGACCATTCACAATGAGCAGTTCTTC.

The chain joins TRBV13 to TRBJ2-1; 12 bases fit TRBD2. The CDR3 has 20 amino acids. V lost 2 bases, J lost 2 bases, and 13 bases stayed unmatched. The germline V gene encodes CDR1 PRHDT and CDR2 FYEKMQ (reference sequence). CDR3 nucleotide sequence: TGTGCCAGCAGCTTATCACTAGCGGGAGGTTACTTGAGCCCCTACAATGAGCAGTTCTTC. Its translation: CASSLSLAGGYLSPYNEQFF.